One and the same sample provided the 24 T cell receptor beta chains below, sequenced in a study of blood T cell repertoires in COVID-19. Assay: immunoSEQ multiplex PCR; the TCRdb copy retains only in-frame clones and omits some. Of about 22,000 clones in the sample, around 90% were seen once. Sequencing was performed on peripheral blood. These receptors were collected from a woman in her sixties or seventies with active COVID-19.

J is TRBJ2-5 and V is TRBV19, with a tentative D call TRBD2 (5 bases). CDR1 is LNHDA, CDR2 SQIVND, per germline (reference sequence). There are 13 residues in the CDR3. Trimming stripped 6 bases from V and 0 bases from J, with 8 bases between. The CDR3 DNA follows: TGTGCCAGTAGACAGAGGGACCAAGAGACCCAGTACTTC. It translates to CASRQRDQETQYF. Full variable domain (missing parts from reference TRBV19 and TRBJ2-5): DGGITQSPKYLFRKEGQNVTLSCEQNLNHDAMYWYRQDPGQGLRLIYYSQIVNDFQKGDIAEGYSVSREKKESFPLTVTSAQKNPTAFYLCASRQRDQETQYFGPGTRLLVL.

The chain joins TRBV19 to TRBJ2-7, with 11 bases identical to TRBD1. The trim removed 4 bases at V and 7 bases at J, leaving 6 bases unmatched. The CDR3 runs 14 residues. CDR1 is LNHDA, CDR2 SQIVND, per germline (reference sequence). The CDR3 nucleotides read TGTGCCAGTAGTACACCGGGACAGGGGGTTGAGCAGTACTTC. Its protein is CASSTPGQGVEQYF.

The rearrangement uses TRBV20-1 and TRBJ2-1; TRBD2 matches 15 bases. V lost 3 bases and J lost 8; bases outside the gene matches: 8. This CDR3 has 16 amino acids. CDR1 and CDR2 (germline): DFQATT, SNEGSKA (reference sequence). CDR3 region: CSASPFRTSGRDEQFF. DNA of the CDR3: TGCAGTGCTAGTCCCTTTCGGACTAGCGGGAGGGATGAGCAGTTCTTC.

The chain employs TRBV5-4 and TRBJ2-3; D unresolved. Germline lookup yields CDR1 SGHNT and CDR2 YYREEE (reference sequence). V lost 7 bases, J lost 2 bases, and 14 bases lay in between. The CDR3 sequence is 14 residues long. The CDR3 DNA reads TGTGCCAGCGCTTCCAGACTTAACACAGATACGCAGTATTTT. It translates to CASASRLNTDTQYF.

CDR3 DNA sequence: TGTGCCAGCAGCCCCCGATTGGGGCGGAACACTGAAGCTTTCTTT. Its translation: CASSPRLGRNTEAFF. The gene calls are TRBV9 and TRBJ1-1; TRBD1 is a possible D gene (5 bases). The CDR3 runs 15 residues. The germline CDR1 and CDR2 sequences are SGDLS and YYNGEE. Trimming left V 4 bases short and J 1 base short, with 14 bases between. Full variable domain (rest looked up from reference TRBV9 and TRBJ1-1): DSGVTQTPKHLITATGQRVTLRCSPRSGDLSVYWYQQSLDQGLQFLIQYYNGEERAKGNILERFSAQQFPDLHSELNLSSLELGDSALYFCASSPRLGRNTEAFFGQGTRLTVV.

V usage is TRBV7-9 and J usage is TRBJ2-5, with TRBD2 matching 10 bases. The CDR3 is 15 amino acids. V trimming: 0 bases; J trimming: 5 bases; junction bases outside the gene matches: 3. The germline gives CDR1 SEHNR, CDR2 FQNEAQ (reference sequence). CDR3 nucleotides: TGTGCCAGCAGCTTAGCGCTAGCGGGAGTTGAGACCCAGTACTTC. The encoded protein is CASSLALAGVETQYF. Together with reference TRBV7-9 and TRBJ2-5, the CDR3 gives the full variable domain: DTGVSQNPRHKITKRGQNVTFRCDPISEHNRLYWYRQTLGQGPEFLTYFQNEAQLEKSRLLSDRFSAERPKGSFSTLEIQRTEQGDSAMYLCASSLALAGVETQYFGPGTRLLVL.

The sample holds one count of this clone. This chain connects TRBV5-1 to TRBJ2-1, with a weak D call TRBD2 (5 bases). The CDR3 length is 13 residues. Per germline, CDR1 SGHRS and CDR2 YFSETQ. Trimming cost V 3 bases and J 5 bases, with 9 bases left between them. In nucleotides, the CDR3 is TGCGCCAGCAGCTCCCGAGGGAACAATGAGCAGTTCTTC. The encoded protein is CASSSRGNNEQFF.

The CDR3 coding sequence is TGCAGCGTTGAAGCAGGAAGGGGAGGGGGTGAAGAGCAGTACTTC. It specifies CSVEAGRGGGEEQYF. This chain joins TRBV29-1 and TRBJ2-7; D possibly corresponds to TRBD2 (7 bases). Trimming shortened V by 1 base and J by 7 bases, and 20 bases separated the two germline ends. There are 15 residues in the CDR3. Germline assignment: CDR1 SQVTM and CDR2 ANQGSEA.

CDR3 nucleotides: TGCAGCTGTCCGGGGGGGGCTAGCGGGATTACCGGGGAGCTGTTTTTT. This translates into CSCPGGASGITGELFF. The chain couples TRBV29-1 to TRBJ2-2, with 9 bases lining up with TRBD2. Trimming removed 8 bases from V and 5 bases from J; junction bases left unmatched: 15. This CDR3 contains 16 residues. Germline lookup yields CDR1 SQVTM and CDR2 ANQGSEA.

The chain has TRBV7-9 and TRBJ2-7; 9 positions match TRBD1. CDR3 length equals 14 residues. Germline values: CDR1 SEHNR, CDR2 FQNEAQ (reference sequence). With V trimmed by 4 bases and J by 6 bases, 7 bases remained unmatched. The CDR3 nucleotides are TGTGCCAGCAGCTGGACAGGGGATCGGTCCGAGCAGTACTTC. This encodes CASSWTGDRSEQYF.

This rearrangement joins TRBV5-1 to TRBJ2-7; 8 nucleotides line up with TRBD2. Germline lookup yields CDR1 SGHRS and CDR2 YFSETQ. This CDR3 spans 14 amino acids. V shed 2 bases and J 5 bases; nucleotides not matched to a gene: 6. CDR3 bases: TGCGCCAGCAGCTTCTCGGGAGGGCCCCACGAGCAGTACTTC. This translates into CASSFSGGPHEQYF.

CDR3 nucleotide sequence: TGTGCCTTAGACGGAGGGCCTGATGAGCAGTTCTTC. This gives the protein CALDGGPDEQFF. V is TRBV30 and J is TRBJ2-1, with D maybe TRBD2 (6 bases). Germline values: CDR1 GTSNPN, CDR2 SVGIG (reference sequence). The CDR3 contains 12 residues. Trimming removed 7 bases at V and 8 bases at J, with 15 bases between.

The J gene is TRBJ1-4, the V gene TRBV19; D remains unclear. Germline V CDR1 and CDR2: LNHDA, SQIVND (reference sequence). The length of the CDR3 is 16 residues. Trimming stripped 8 bases from V and 0 bases from J, with 16 bases between. The CDR3 bases are TGTGCCAGTCGAGGCCGGCGGGGAGCAACTAATGAAAAACTGTTTTTT. It codes for CASRGRRGATNEKLFF.

This sequence joins TRBV6-5 and TRBJ2-7; 7 bases line up with TRBD1. This CDR3 comprises 14 residues. Germline V lookup: CDR1 MNHEY, CDR2 SVGAGI. V gave up 2 bases and J gave up 6 bases; unmatched junction bases: 7. The CDR3 DNA sequence: TGTGCCAGCAGTTACCGGACAGGCGCCAGCGAGCAGTACTTC. Its protein is CASSYRTGASEQYF.

The CDR3, as DNA: TGTGCCAGCACGAGACAGGGAGCAGATACGCAGTATTTT. Its translation is CASTRQGADTQYF. The V and J genes are TRBV7-9 and TRBJ2-3; 7 bases map to TRBD1. The germline gives CDR1 SEHNR, CDR2 FQNEAQ (reference sequence). This CDR3 contains 13 residues. The ends lost 7 bases at V and 4 bases at J; junction bases unmatched: 5.

J is TRBJ1-6 and V is TRBV6-5, with 7 bases matching TRBD1. The CDR3 totals 15 residues. Germline V CDR1 and CDR2: MNHEY, SVGAGI. V gave up 6 bases and J gave up 7 bases; unmatched junction bases: 9. Here the CDR3 reads CASRSSTGRNSPLHF. CDR3 nucleotide sequence: TGTGCCAGCAGATCCTCGACAGGGAGAAATTCACCCCTCCACTTT.

The CDR3 spells CASSYDEDREDGELFF. The DNA for the CDR3 is TGTGCCAGCAGTTACGATGAGGACAGGGAAGACGGGGAGCTGTTTTTT. The chain uses TRBV6-5 and TRBJ2-2; 8 bases align to TRBD1. The CDR3 is 16 amino acids. The V and J ends lost 2 bases and 7 bases, in that order; junction bases with no gene match: 9. Looked up from germline, CDR1 is MNHEY and CDR2 is SVGAGI.

This clone has just a few counts. V usage is TRBV6-2 or TRBV6-3 and J usage is TRBJ1-5, with D possibly matching TRBD1 (5 bases). V gave up 4 bases and J gave up 7 bases, with 14 bases separating them. Germline V gene data show CDR1 as MNHEY and CDR2 as SVGEGT. There are 14 residues in the CDR3. CDR3 region: CASSSQGRLQPQHF. CDR3 DNA: TGTGCCAGCAGTTCTCAGGGAAGATTACAGCCCCAGCATTTT.

The rearrangement uses TRBV28 and TRBJ2-7; 11 bases agree with TRBD2. CDR1 and CDR2 from the germline V gene are MDHEN and SYDVKM. The length of the CDR3 is 15 residues. V dropped 6 bases and J dropped 0; count of bases not matched to a gene: 4. As DNA, the CDR3 is TGTGCCAGCAGGCAAACTAGCGGGAGCTCCTACGAGCAGTACTTC. It encodes CASRQTSGSSYEQYF.

The chain uses TRBV12-3 or TRBV12-4 and TRBJ1-1; no reliable D call. The ends were cut back, 3 bases at V and 3 bases at J, with 8 bases in the middle. CDR3 length: 13 residues. Here the CDR3 DNA reads TGTGCCAGCAGTTTTAGGAGGGACACTGAAGCTTTCTTT. This codes for CASSFRRDTEAFF.

The chain's CDR3 is CASSSQTGGSEKLFF. Written as DNA, the CDR3 is TGCGCCAGCAGCTCCCAGACAGGGGGCTCTGAAAAACTGTTTTTT. The chain uses TRBV5-1 and TRBJ1-4; TRBD1 matches 10 bases. The germline gives CDR1 SGHRS, CDR2 YFSETQ. V shed 3 bases, J shed 7 bases, and the junction held 6 bases outside the gene matches. The CDR3 has 15 amino acids.

This clone turned up a few times. The rearrangement links TRBV6-6 to TRBJ1-6; 9 bases are shared with TRBD1. The V and J ends lost 3 bases and 10 bases, in that order; junction bases with no gene match: 7. CDR1 is MNHNY and CDR2 is SVGAGI in the germline V gene (reference sequence). The CDR3 runs 15 residues. The CDR3 reads CASSYRTGERSPLHF. The CDR3 DNA reads TGTGCCAGCAGTTATAGGACAGGGGAGCGGTCACCCCTCCACTTT.

The chain has TRBV10-3 and TRBJ2-7, with 16 bases that match TRBD2. CDR1 ENHRY and CDR2 SYGVKD come from the germline V gene. The CDR3 has 16 residues. V dropped 6 bases and J dropped 5; count of bases not matched to a gene: 7. CDR3 nucleotide sequence: TGTGCCATCAGCCTTTCCGGGACTAGCGGGAGGGACGAGCAGTACTTC. As protein: CAISLSGTSGRDEQYF.

The V gene is TRBV6-2 or TRBV6-3, the J gene TRBJ1-2, with a possible D match to TRBD1 (5 bases). V was trimmed by 4 bases and J by 4 bases, leaving 19 bases between them. Germline V gives CDR1 MNHEY, CDR2 SVGEGT. This CDR3 spans 16 amino acids. The DNA for the CDR3 is TGTGCCAGCAGTTTCGATAGGGACTCTACACGCTATGGCTACACCTTC. Its translation: CASSFDRDSTRYGYTF.